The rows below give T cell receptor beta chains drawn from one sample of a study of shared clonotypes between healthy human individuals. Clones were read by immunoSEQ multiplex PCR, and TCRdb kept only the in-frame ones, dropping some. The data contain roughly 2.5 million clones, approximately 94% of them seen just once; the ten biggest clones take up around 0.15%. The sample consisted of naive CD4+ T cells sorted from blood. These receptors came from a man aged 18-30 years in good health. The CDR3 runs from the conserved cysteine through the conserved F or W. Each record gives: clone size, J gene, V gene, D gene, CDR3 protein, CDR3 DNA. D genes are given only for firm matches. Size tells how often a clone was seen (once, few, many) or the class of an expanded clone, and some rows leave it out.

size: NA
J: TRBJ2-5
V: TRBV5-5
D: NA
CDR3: CASISNVRISLETQYF
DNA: TGTGCCAGCATCTCAAACGTCCGGATATCTTTAGAGACCCAGTACTTC

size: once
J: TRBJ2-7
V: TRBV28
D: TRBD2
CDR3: CASSLGLVPYEQYF
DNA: TGTGCCAGCAGTTTGGGACTAGTGCCTTACGAGCAGTACTTC

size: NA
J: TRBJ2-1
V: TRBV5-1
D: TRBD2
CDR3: CASSLGGGLAVYNEQFF
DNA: TGCGCCAGCAGCTTGGGAGGTGGGCTAGCGGTCTACAATGAGCAGTTCTTC

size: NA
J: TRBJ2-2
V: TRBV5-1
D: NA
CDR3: CASSLLGGGNTGELFF
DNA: TGCGCCAGCAGCTTATTGGGAGGGGGCAACACCGGGGAGCTGTTTTTT

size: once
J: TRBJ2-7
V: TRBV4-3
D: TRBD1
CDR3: CASSPTSGTGGGEQYF
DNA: TGCGCCAGCAGCCCCACTTCCGGGACAGGAGGTGGCGAGCAGTACTTC

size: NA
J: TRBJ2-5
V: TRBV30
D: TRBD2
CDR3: CAWRLAGAETQYF
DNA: TGTGCCTGGAGACTAGCGGGGGCGGAGACCCAGTACTTC

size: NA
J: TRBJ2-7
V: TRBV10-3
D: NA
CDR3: CAISAGLWDYEQYF
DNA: TGTGCCATCAGCGCGGGGCTTTGGGACTACGAGCAGTACTTC

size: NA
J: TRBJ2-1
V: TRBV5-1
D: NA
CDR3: CASSLTLSSYNEQFF
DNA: TGCGCCAGCAGCTTGACCCTCTCCTCCTACAATGAGCAGTTCTTC

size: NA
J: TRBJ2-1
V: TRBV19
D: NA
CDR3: CASSIVGVSYNEQFF
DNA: TGTGCCAGTAGTATAGTTGGGGTTTCCTACAATGAGCAGTTCTTC

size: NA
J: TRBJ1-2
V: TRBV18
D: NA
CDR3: CASSPANNYGYTF
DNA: TGTGCCAGCTCACCAGCAAATAACTATGGCTACACCTTC

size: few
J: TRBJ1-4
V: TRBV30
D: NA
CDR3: CAWSVRYEKLFF
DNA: TGTGCCTGGAGTGTACGCTACGAAAAACTGTTTTTT

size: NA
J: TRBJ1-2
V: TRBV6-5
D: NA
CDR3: CASKRSQLGYGYTF
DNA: TGTGCCAGCAAACGGAGCCAACTCGGCTATGGCTACACCTTC

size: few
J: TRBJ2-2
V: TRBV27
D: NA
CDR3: CASRIRLSGELFF
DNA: TGTGCCAGCAGGATTCGGCTTTCCGGGGAGCTGTTTTTT

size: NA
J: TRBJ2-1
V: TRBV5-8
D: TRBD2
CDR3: CASSKGLAGVYEQFF
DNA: TGTGCCAGCAGCAAGGGACTAGCGGGAGTGTATGAGCAGTTCTTC

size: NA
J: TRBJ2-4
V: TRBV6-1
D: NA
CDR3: CASSGAGKLAKNIQYF
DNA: TGTGCCAGCAGTGGAGCTGGGAAATTAGCCAAAAACATTCAGTACTTC

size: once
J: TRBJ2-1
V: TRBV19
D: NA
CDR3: CATKRNEQFF
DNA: TGTGCCACCAAGAGAAATGAGCAGTTCTTC

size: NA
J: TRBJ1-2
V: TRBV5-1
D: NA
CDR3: CASSIPTEPNYGYTF
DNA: TGCGCCAGCAGCATACCGACCGAACCTAACTATGGCTACACCTTC

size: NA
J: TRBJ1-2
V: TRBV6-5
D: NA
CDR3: CASSSTDGLTGYTF
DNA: TGTGCCAGCAGCTCCACGGACGGGCTTACTGGCTACACCTTC

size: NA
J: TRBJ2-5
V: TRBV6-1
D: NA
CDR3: CASSGTVQETQYF
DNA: TGTGCCAGCAGTGGGACAGTTCAAGAGACCCAGTACTTC

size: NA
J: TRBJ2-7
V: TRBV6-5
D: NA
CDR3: CASSEQGYEQYF
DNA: TGTGCCAGCAGTGAACAGGGCTACGAGCAGTACTTC

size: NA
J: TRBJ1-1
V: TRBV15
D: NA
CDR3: CATSRYEGKSNTEAFF
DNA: TGTGCCACCAGCAGATACGAGGGGAAATCTAACACTGAAGCTTTCTTT

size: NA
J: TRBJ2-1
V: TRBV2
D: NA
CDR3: CASSAEQGSYNEQFF
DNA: TGTGCCAGCAGTGCCGAACAGGGCTCCTACAATGAGCAGTTCTTC

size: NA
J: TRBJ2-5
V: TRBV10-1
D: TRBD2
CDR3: CASSDGLAGGEETQYF
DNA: TGCGCCAGCAGTGATGGCCTAGCGGGGGGAGAAGAGACCCAGTACTTC

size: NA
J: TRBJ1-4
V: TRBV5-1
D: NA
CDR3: CASSRTAATNEKLFF
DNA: TGCGCCAGCAGCAGGACAGCCGCAACTAATGAAAAACTGTTTTTT

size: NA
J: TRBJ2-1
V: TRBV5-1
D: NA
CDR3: CASSLDIRDRARASYNEQFF
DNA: TGCGCCAGCAGCTTGGATATACGGGATAGGGCAAGGGCCTCCTACAATGAGCAGTTCTTC

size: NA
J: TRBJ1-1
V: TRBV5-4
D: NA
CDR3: CASSSRTYTEAFF
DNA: TGTGCCAGCAGCTCTCGTACGTACACTGAAGCTTTCTTT

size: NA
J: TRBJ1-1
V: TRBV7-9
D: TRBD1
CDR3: CASSPGTDNTEAFF
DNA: TGTGCCAGCAGCCCCGGGACAGACAACACTGAAGCTTTCTTT

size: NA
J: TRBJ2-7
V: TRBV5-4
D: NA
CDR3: CASSHRDSYEQYF
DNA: TGTGCCAGCAGCCACCGCGACTCCTACGAGCAGTACTTC

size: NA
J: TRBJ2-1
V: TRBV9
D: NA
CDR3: CASSVAGYNEQFF
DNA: TGTGCCAGCAGCGTAGCTGGGTACAATGAGCAGTTCTTC

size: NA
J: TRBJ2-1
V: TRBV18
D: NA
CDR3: CASSPGFTTLGEQFF
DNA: TGTGCCAGCTCACCAGGGTTCACTACCCTAGGAGAGCAGTTCTTC

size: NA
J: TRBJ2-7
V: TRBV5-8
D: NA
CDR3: CASSKDTGLSSYEQYF
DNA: TGTGCCAGCAGCAAGGACACAGGGCTTAGCTCCTACGAGCAGTACTTC

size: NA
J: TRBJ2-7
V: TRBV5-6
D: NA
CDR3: CASSPRRTSNEQYF
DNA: TGTGCCAGCAGCCCCCGACGGACTTCTAACGAGCAGTACTTC

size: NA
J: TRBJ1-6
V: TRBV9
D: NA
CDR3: CASSVNTGLSYNSPLHF
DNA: TGTGCCAGCAGCGTAAACACAGGGCTCTCCTATAATTCACCCCTCCACTTT

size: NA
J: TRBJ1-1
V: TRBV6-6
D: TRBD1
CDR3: CASSYPGQANTEAFF
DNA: TGTGCCAGCAGTTACCCGGGACAGGCGAACACTGAAGCTTTCTTT

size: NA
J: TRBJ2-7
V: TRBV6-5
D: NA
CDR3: CASSCGSKGSCEQYF
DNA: TGTGCCAGCAGTTGCGGCTCAAAGGGGAGTTGCGAGCAGTACTTC

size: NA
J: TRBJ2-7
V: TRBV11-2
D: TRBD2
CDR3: CASRPSGRYEQYF
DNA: TGTGCCAGCAGACCTAGCGGCCGGTACGAGCAGTACTTC

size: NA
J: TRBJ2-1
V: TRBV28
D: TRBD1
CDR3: CAIQGPSYNEQFF
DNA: TGTGCCATACAGGGGCCCTCCTACAATGAGCAGTTCTTC

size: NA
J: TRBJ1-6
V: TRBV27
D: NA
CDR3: CASRGPYNSPLHF
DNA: TGTGCCAGCAGAGGACCCTATAATTCACCCCTCCACTTT

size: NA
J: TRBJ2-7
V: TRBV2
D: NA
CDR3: CASSGAILISYEQYF
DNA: TGTGCCAGCAGTGGCGCCATTTTAATCTCCTACGAGCAGTACTTC

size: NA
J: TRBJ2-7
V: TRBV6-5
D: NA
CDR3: CASSHGSSYEQYF
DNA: TGTGCCAGCAGTCACGGGAGCTCCTACGAGCAGTACTTC